The rows below give T cell receptor beta chains drawn from one sample of a study of blood T cell repertoires in COVID-19. Profiling relied on immunoSEQ multiplex PCR, and the TCRdb table lists in-frame clones only, not all of them. Here the sample spans approximately 200,000 clones, 86% being singletons. Sequenced sample: peripheral blood. The receptors derive from a woman aged 25 to 39 with active or convalescent COVID-19. Each CDR3 is given with its conserved first and last residue. A D gene is named only where the DNA matches it firmly. The listing skips clone size in some rows; elsewhere it reads once, few, many or a size class.

j_call	d_call	clone_size	v_call	cdr3_aa	cdr3_nt
TRBJ1-4	TRBD1	.	TRBV5-1	CASSSTGFSEKLFF	TGCGCCAGCAGCTCGACAGGGTTTAGTGAAAAACTGTTTTTT
TRBJ1-5	.	.	TRBV28	CASYRQGNQPQHF	TGTGCCAGCTATAGACAGGGCAATCAGCCCCAGCATTTT
TRBJ1-3	TRBD1	few	TRBV5-4	CASSLRGQGNTIYF	TGTGCCAGCAGCTTAAGGGGGCAGGGAAACACCATATATTTT
TRBJ2-7	TRBD1	.	TRBV5-6	CASSLQGYYEQYF	TGTGCCAGCAGCTTACAGGGGTACTACGAGCAGTACTTC
TRBJ1-5	.	few	TRBV5-6	CASSQGSRVNQPQHF	TGTGCCAGCAGCCAGGGTTCACGGGTCAATCAGCCCCAGCATTTT
TRBJ2-7	TRBD1	.	TRBV11-2	CASSATTGGYEQYF	TGTGCCAGCAGCGCAACGACAGGGGGCTACGAGCAGTACTTC
TRBJ1-1	TRBD1	.	TRBV11-3	CASSYTQGNVEAFF	TGTGCCAGCAGCTACACACAGGGGAACGTCGAAGCTTTCTTT
TRBJ2-5	TRBD2	.	TRBV27	CASRLAGVQETQYF	TGTGCCAGCAGATTAGCGGGGGTCCAAGAGACCCAGTACTTC
TRBJ2-5	TRBD2	.	TRBV6-5	CASSRTSGGGETQYF	TGTGCCAGCAGTCGGACTAGCGGGGGCGGGGAGACCCAGTACTTC
TRBJ2-6	.	.	TRBV16	CASSQSRAGANVLTF	TGTGCCAGCAGCCAATCCCGGGCTGGGGCCAACGTCCTGACTTTC
TRBJ2-4	TRBD2	.	TRBV3-1/TRBV3-2	CASSQGRSAGGPGRNIQYF	TGTGCCAGCAGCCAAGGCAGATCGGCGGGAGGGCCCGGAAGAAACATTCAGTACTTC
TRBJ1-1	.	.	TRBV29-1	CSVDALTEAFF	TGCAGCGTTGACGCACTCACTGAAGCTTTCTTT
TRBJ2-3	.	.	TRBV5-4	CASSPDPRGSTDTQYF	TGTGCCAGCAGCCCAGACCCCCGCGGCTCGACAGATACGCAGTATTTT
TRBJ2-3	TRBD2	.	TRBV24-1	CATYSGGSTDTQYF	TGTGCCACCTATAGCGGGGGGAGCACAGATACGCAGTATTTT
TRBJ2-7	TRBD2	many	TRBV28	CASSLQGLGIYEQYF	TGTGCCAGCAGTTTACAGGGACTAGGCATCTACGAGCAGTACTTC
TRBJ1-2	.	.	TRBV29-1	CSVREINYGYTF	TGCAGCGTGCGGGAGATCAACTATGGCTACACCTTC
TRBJ2-5	TRBD2	once	TRBV28	CASSSAGLAGETQYF	TGTGCCAGCAGCTCCGCAGGACTAGCGGGAGAGACCCAGTACTTC
TRBJ2-2	.	.	TRBV9	CASSVTMREAIPNTGELFF	TGTGCCAGCAGCGTTACCATGAGGGAGGCGATCCCGAACACCGGGGAGCTGTTTTTT
TRBJ2-7	.	.	TRBV18	CASSPLGSGSSYEQYF	TGTGCCAGCTCACCCTTAGGGTCGGGGAGCTCCTACGAGCAGTACTTC
TRBJ2-1	.	.	TRBV27	CASSPPGLIYNEQFF	TGTGCCAGCAGTCCCCCCGGACTAATATACAATGAGCAGTTCTTC
TRBJ1-3	.	.	TRBV12-5	CASGLTHQASGNTIYF	TGTGCTAGTGGTTTGACGCATCAGGCTTCTGGAAACACCATATATTTT
TRBJ1-2	.	.	TRBV6-4	CASSSQGLLGYTF	TGTGCCAGCAGCTCCCAGGGGCTCCTAGGCTACACCTTC
TRBJ1-1	.	.	TRBV7-9	CASSLRQGNTEAFF	TGTGCCAGCAGCTTACGTCAGGGGAACACTGAAGCTTTCTTT
TRBJ1-4	.	.	TRBV5-1	CASSPLEVDSSLTTNEKLFF	TGCGCCAGCAGCCCCCTTGAAGTTGACAGCTCTCTTACAACTAATGAAAAACTGTTTTTT
TRBJ2-5	TRBD2	.	TRBV5-4	CASSPGLAGDQETQYF	TGTGCCAGCAGCCCGGGACTAGCGGGGGACCAAGAGACCCAGTACTTC
TRBJ2-1	TRBD1	.	TRBV3-1/TRBV3-2	CASSQDWTGSSYNEQFF	TGTGCCAGCAGCCAGGATTGGACAGGGAGCTCCTACAATGAGCAGTTCTTC
TRBJ2-4	.	.	TRBV19	CASSIGQKGSDIQYF	TGTGCCAGTAGTATAGGTCAGAAGGGGTCGGACATTCAGTACTTC
TRBJ1-1	.	.	TRBV10-3	CAITKLGGTEAFF	TGTGCCATCACCAAGCTAGGGGGAACTGAAGCTTTCTTT
TRBJ2-7	.	.	TRBV2	CASSRDKGPGEQYF	TGTGCCAGCAGCCGGGACAAGGGCCCAGGCGAGCAGTACTTC
TRBJ2-1	TRBD2	.	TRBV19	CASSIVAWGSGSGEQFF	TGTGCCAGTAGTATAGTTGCGTGGGGTAGCGGGAGTGGAGAGCAGTTCTTC
TRBJ1-2	.	.	TRBV11-2	CASSLVKDRGGPGTF	TGTGCCAGCAGCTTAGTAAAGGACCGCGGGGGCCCCGGCACCTTC
TRBJ1-5	.	.	TRBV27	CASSPSVSQPQHF	TGTGCCAGCAGTCCGAGCGTAAGTCAGCCCCAGCATTTT
TRBJ1-6	.	.	TRBV6-5	CASSSPQGYNSPLHF	TGTGCCAGCAGTTCTCCCCAGGGTTATAATTCACCCCTCCACTTT
TRBJ1-6	TRBD1	many	TRBV7-9	CASSNGQGFYNSPLHF	TGTGCCAGCAGCAATGGACAGGGGTTCTATAATTCACCCCTCCACTTT
TRBJ1-4	.	.	TRBV4-2	CASSLGAIGEKLFF	TGTGCCAGCAGCCTTGGGGCGATTGGAGAAAAACTGTTTTTT
TRBJ1-5	TRBD1	.	TRBV5-8	CASSLTGGYNQPQHF	TGTGCCAGCAGCTTGACAGGGGGCTACAATCAGCCCCAGCATTTT
TRBJ1-2	TRBD1	.	TRBV10-1	CASSDPGQALDGYTF	TGCGCCAGCAGTGACCCGGGACAGGCTCTAGATGGCTACACCTTC
TRBJ2-1	TRBD1	.	TRBV12-5	CASGLSFGQGSYNEQFF	TGTGCTAGTGGTTTGTCCTTCGGACAGGGCTCCTACAATGAGCAGTTCTTC
TRBJ2-2	.	.	TRBV19	CASSFNTGELFF	TGTGCCAGTAGCTTTAACACCGGGGAGCTGTTTTTT
TRBJ2-3	.	.	TRBV11-3	CASSPYGPTSTDTQYF	TGTGCCAGCAGTCCTTACGGTCCCACTAGCACAGATACGCAGTATTTT
TRBJ1-1	.	.	TRBV19	CASSPRRRGGTEAFF	TGTGCCAGTAGTCCCCGTCGAAGGGGGGGTACTGAAGCTTTCTTT
TRBJ1-2	.	.	TRBV4-1	CASSLRRVPVPNYGYTF	TGCGCCAGCAGCCTGAGAAGAGTGCCGGTTCCAAACTATGGCTACACCTTC